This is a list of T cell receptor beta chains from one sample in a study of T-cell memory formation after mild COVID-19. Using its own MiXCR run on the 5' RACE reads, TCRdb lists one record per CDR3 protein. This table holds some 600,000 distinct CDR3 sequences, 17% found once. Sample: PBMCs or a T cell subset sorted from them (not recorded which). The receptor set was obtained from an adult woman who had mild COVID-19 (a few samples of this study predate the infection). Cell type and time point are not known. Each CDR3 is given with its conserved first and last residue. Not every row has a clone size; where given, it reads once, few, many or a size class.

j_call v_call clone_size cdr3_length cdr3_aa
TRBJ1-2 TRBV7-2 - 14 CASSPRPAAGGYTF
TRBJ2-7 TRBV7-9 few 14 CASSPRDSTYEQYF
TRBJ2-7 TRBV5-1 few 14 CARAASGRDYEQYF
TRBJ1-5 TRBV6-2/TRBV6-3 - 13 CASSYTDHQPQHF
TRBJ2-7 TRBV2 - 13 CASSDRAGNEQYF
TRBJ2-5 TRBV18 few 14 CASSPWTGAETQYF
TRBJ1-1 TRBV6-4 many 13 CASSDGENTEAFF
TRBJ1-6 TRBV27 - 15 CASSLRDRVNSPLHF
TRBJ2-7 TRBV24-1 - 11 CATSDLLQVYF
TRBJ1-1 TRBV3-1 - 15 CASSQDSAMNTEAFF
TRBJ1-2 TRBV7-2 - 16 CASSLSGGQGYSGYTF
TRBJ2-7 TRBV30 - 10 CACFGVEQYF
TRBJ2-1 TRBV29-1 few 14 CTATRTSGIDEQFF
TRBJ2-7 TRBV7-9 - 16 CASSLLGDEGSYEQYF
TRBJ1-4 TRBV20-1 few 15 CSARNPGQTNEKLFF
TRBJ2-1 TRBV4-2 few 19 CASSQGHPGLAGGAGEQFF
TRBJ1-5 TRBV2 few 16 CASSEGTGGLGQPQHF
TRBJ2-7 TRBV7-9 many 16 CASSSSRDRISYEQYF
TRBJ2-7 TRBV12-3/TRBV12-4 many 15 CASSLEAGVMSEQYF
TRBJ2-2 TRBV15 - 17 CATRPYWARANTGELFF
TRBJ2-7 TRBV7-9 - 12 CASSTQGTEQYF
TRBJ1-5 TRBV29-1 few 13 CSVGTDSNQPQHF
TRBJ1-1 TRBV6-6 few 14 CASSPTLMNTEAFF
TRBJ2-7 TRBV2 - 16 CASSEGASRRPHEQYF
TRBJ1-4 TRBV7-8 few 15 CASSTRGTYNEKLFF
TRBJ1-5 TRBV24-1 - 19 CATSDLYREGPWVNWPQHF
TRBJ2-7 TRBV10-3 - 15 CAISEGVGNSYEQYF
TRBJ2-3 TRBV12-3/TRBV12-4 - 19 CASSFGHRSEGHSTDTQYF
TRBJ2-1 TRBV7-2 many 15 CASSSGRTSYNEQFF
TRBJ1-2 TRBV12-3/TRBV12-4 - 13 CASRNYRAEGYTF
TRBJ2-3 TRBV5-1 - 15 CASSLASGPTDTQYF
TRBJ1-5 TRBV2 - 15 CASSVRTGLNQPQHF
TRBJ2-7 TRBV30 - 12 CAWGSEHYEQYF
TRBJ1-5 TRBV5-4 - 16 CASSWGGRSSNQPQHF
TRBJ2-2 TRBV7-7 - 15 CASSLDPGGTGELFF
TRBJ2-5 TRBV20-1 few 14 CSARRLAKQETQYF
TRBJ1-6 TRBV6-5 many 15 CASTLRVRGNSPLHF